This is a list of T cell receptor beta chains from one sample in a study of T-cell memory formation after mild COVID-19. TCRdb fed the 5' RACE reads into MiXCR, producing one record per CDR3 protein. The sample comprises around 320,000 distinct CDR3 sequences, 28% of which are singletons, and roughly 14% rests with the top ten. The material sequenced was PBMCs or a T cell subset sorted from them (not recorded which). The source is an adult woman who had mild COVID-19 (a few samples of this study predate the infection). Cell type and time point are not known. Each CDR3 is given with its conserved first and last residue. A D gene is named only where the DNA matches it firmly. Clone size appears in some rows only: once, few, many, or a class for an expanded clone.

v_call,clone_size,j_call,d_call,cdr3_nt,cdr3_aa
TRBV7-2,.,TRBJ2-2,.,TGTGCCAGCTTTCCTTTTAGTTGGTCGGGACTTCTGAACACCGGGGAGCTGTTTTTT,CASFPFSWSGLLNTGELFF
TRBV5-6,.,TRBJ1-2,TRBD1,TGTGCCAGCAGCACCGACAGGGGGAACTATGGCTACACCTTC,CASSTDRGNYGYTF
TRBV7-2,.,TRBJ2-7,TRBD1,TGTGCCAGCAGCTTAGTATCCGGGACAGACGGAGAGCAGTACTTC,CASSLVSGTDGEQYF
TRBV27,.,TRBJ2-7,TRBD2,TGTGCCAGCAGTACCGCTAGCGGGATCTCCTACGAGCAGTACTTC,CASSTASGISYEQYF
TRBV7-2,.,TRBJ2-7,.,TGTGCCAGCAGCTTAGTTTGGGCGGCGCAGTACTTC,CASSLVWAAQYF
TRBV20-1,few,TRBJ1-4,.,TGCAGTCCAAGAGGGAATGAAAAACTGTTTTTT,CSPRGNEKLFF
TRBV9,.,TRBJ2-3,TRBD2,TGTGCCAGCAGCGCTCGCGGGGGGATGACAGATACGCAGTATTTT,CASSARGGMTDTQYF
TRBV5-1,few,TRBJ2-1,.,TGCGCCAGCAGCGGGGGCACTACAACGGGTAATATTGAGCAGTTCTTC,CASSGGTTTGNIEQFF
TRBV5-1,few,TRBJ2-6,.,TGCGCCAGCAGCAATGACAGGCCTGCTCTAGCCGGGGCCAACGTCCTGACTTTC,CASSNDRPALAGANVLTF
TRBV20-1,.,TRBJ1-1,.,TGCAGTGCGCCCAGGCCCAACAGGGAGAACACTGAAGCTTTCTTT,CSAPRPNRENTEAFF
TRBV27,.,TRBJ2-2,.,TGTGCCAGCAGATACCGGACAGCGCCTAACGGGGAGCTGTTTTTT,CASRYRTAPNGELFF
TRBV7-6,.,TRBJ2-3,TRBD2,TGTGCCAGCAGCCCGCTAGCGGAAGACACAGATACGCAGTATTTT,CASSPLAEDTDTQYF
TRBV5-6,many,TRBJ2-1,TRBD1,TGTGCCAGCAGCTCCTACTCCGGGACAGTATACAATGAGCAGTTCTTC,CASSSYSGTVYNEQFF
TRBV29-1,few,TRBJ1-4,TRBD1,TGCAGCGCAAGGGACAGGGGGAATGAAAAACTGTTTTTT,CSARDRGNEKLFF
TRBV28,.,TRBJ2-5,.,TGTGCCAGCAGTTTATCCCCCCGGACAATAGAGACCCAGTACTTC,CASSLSPRTIETQYF
TRBV25-1,.,TRBJ2-1,TRBD2,TGTGCCAGCCAACGACTAGCAGCCAATGAGCAGTTCTTC,CASQRLAANEQFF
TRBV20-1,few,TRBJ1-1,.,TGCAGTGCTAGGGGACTGAACACTGAAGCTTTCTTT,CSARGLNTEAFF
TRBV2,.,TRBJ2-7,TRBD1,TGTGCCAGCGAGGGGACAGGTTATTCCTACGAGCAGTACTTC,CASEGTGYSYEQYF
TRBV7-2,.,TRBJ2-5,TRBD2,TGTGCCAGCAGCTTAGAACTAGCGGGAGGGCGAGAGACCCAGTACTTC,CASSLELAGGRETQYF
TRBV6-5,few,TRBJ2-1,TRBD2,TGTGCCAGCAGTCACGGGACGGGGGGGCCCTACAATGAGCAGTTCTTC,CASSHGTGGPYNEQFF
TRBV3-1,.,TRBJ2-2,.,TGTGCCAGCAGCCAAGGATCCGGGGAGCTGTTTTTT,CASSQGSGELFF
TRBV7-2,few,TRBJ2-2,.,TGTGCCAGCAGGTCCCGGAGCGTCACCGGGGAGCTGTTTTTT,CASRSRSVTGELFF
TRBV6-2/TRBV6-3,few,TRBJ2-5,TRBD2,TGTGCCAGCAGTCCTGATAGCGGGAGAGGGAGAGGGAGAGAGACCCAGTACTTC,CASSPDSGRGRGRETQYF
TRBV6-6,.,TRBJ1-4,TRBD1,TGTGCCACCGAGGACAGGGAATATGAAAAACTGTTTTTT,CATEDREYEKLFF
TRBV29-1,few,TRBJ2-1,.,TGCAGCGTTGAAGGGACACCCGAAGGGCACAATGAGCAGTTCTTC,CSVEGTPEGHNEQFF
TRBV6-5,few,TRBJ2-4,TRBD1,TGTGCCAGCAGTCGAACAGGGACAGCCGCTGACGCCAAAAACATTCAGTACTTC,CASSRTGTAADAKNIQYF
TRBV24-1,few,TRBJ2-1,.,TGTGCCACCAGGGCCACGGGGGAGGCAAACAATGAGCAGTTCTTC,CATRATGEANNEQFF
TRBV18,.,TRBJ2-5,.,TGTGCCAGCTCACCACAGATCCAAGAGACCCAGTACTTC,CASSPQIQETQYF
TRBV4-1,.,TRBJ2-1,.,TGCGCCAGCAGCCAAGATAGGCATGAGCAGTTCTTC,CASSQDRHEQFF
TRBV7-9,.,TRBJ2-3,.,TGTGCCAGCAGCTTAGCGCTAGGAGACACAGATACGCAGTATTTT,CASSLALGDTDTQYF
TRBV29-1,few,TRBJ2-7,TRBD1,TGCAGCGTTCCTGGGACAGTTACCTACGAGCAGTACTTC,CSVPGTVTYEQYF
TRBV21-1,.,TRBJ2-5,.,TGTGCCAGCAGCCTCCGGCGGACTAGCGAAAAAGAGACCCAGTACTTC,CASSLRRTSEKETQYF
TRBV5-1,.,TRBJ1-1,.,TGCGCCAGCAGCTTGGTCAGTCCCGGGGACACTGAAGCTTTCTTT,CASSLVSPGDTEAFF
TRBV6-6,.,TRBJ1-3,.,TGTGCCAGCAGGAAGACCCCAGGGCCTGGAAACACCATATATTTT,CASRKTPGPGNTIYF
TRBV12-3/TRBV12-4,few,TRBJ1-5,.,TGTGCCAGCAGTCAGGACGGAGGTAGCAATCAGCCCCAGCATTTT,CASSQDGGSNQPQHF
TRBV12-3/TRBV12-4,.,TRBJ2-7,TRBD2,TGTGCCAGCAGTTTAAAGGCGACTAGCGGGGTTCATACTAAGTACTTC,CASSLKATSGVHTKYF
TRBV20-1,.,TRBJ1-1,.,TGCAGTGCTGATGACCCGGGCGGACCGTCAGCTTTCTTT,CSADDPGGPSAFF
TRBV7-2,few,TRBJ2-1,TRBD2,TGTGCCAGCAGCCCCCGGCCCCTCAGCGGGAAACGGGGCAATGAGCAGTTCTTC,CASSPRPLSGKRGNEQFF
TRBV18,few,TRBJ1-2,.,TGTGCCAGCTCACCAGGAGACATTAACTATGGCTACACCTTC,CASSPGDINYGYTF
TRBV12-3/TRBV12-4,.,TRBJ2-7,TRBD1,TGTGCCAGAAGTTTATGGACAGGGTCCCACGAGCAGTACTTC,CARSLWTGSHEQYF